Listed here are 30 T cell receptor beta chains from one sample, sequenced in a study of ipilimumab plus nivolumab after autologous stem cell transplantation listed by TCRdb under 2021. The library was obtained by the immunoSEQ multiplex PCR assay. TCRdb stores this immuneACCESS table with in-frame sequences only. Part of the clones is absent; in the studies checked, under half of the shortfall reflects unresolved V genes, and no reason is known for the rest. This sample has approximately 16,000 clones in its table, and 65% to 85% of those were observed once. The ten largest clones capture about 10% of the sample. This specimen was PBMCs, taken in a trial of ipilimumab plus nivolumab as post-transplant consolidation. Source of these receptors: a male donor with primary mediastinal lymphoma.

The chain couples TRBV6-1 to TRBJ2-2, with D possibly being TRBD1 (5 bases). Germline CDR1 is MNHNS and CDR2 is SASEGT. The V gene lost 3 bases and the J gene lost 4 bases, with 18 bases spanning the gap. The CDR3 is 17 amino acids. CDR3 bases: TGTGCCAGCAGTGACATCCCCAACAGGCCGGTCACCGGGGAGCTGTTTTTT. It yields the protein CASSDIPNRPVTGELFF.

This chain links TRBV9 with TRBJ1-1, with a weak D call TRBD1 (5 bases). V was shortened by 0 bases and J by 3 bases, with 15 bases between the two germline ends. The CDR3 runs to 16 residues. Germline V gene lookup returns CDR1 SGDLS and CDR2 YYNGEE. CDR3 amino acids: CASSVDGTWGDTEAFF. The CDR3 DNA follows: TGTGCCAGCAGCGTAGATGGGACGTGGGGCGACACTGAAGCTTTCTTT. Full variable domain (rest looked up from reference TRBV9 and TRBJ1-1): DSGVTQTPKHLITATGQRVTLRCSPRSGDLSVYWYQQSLDQGLQFLIQYYNGEERAKGNILERFSAQQFPDLHSELNLSSLELGDSALYFCASSVDGTWGDTEAFFGQGTRLTVV.

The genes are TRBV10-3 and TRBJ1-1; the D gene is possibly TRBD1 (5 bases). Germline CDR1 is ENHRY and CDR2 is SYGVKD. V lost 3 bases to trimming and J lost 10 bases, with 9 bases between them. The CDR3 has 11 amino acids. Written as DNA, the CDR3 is TGTGCCATCAGTGAAGGGGAGAGAGCTTTCTTT. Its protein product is CAISEGERAFF.

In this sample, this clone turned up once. The CDR3 reads CSVESYGYTF. In DNA form, the CDR3 reads TGCAGCGTTGAAAGCTATGGCTACACCTTC. The chain uses TRBV29-1 and TRBJ1-2; D is undetermined. CDR3 length: 10 amino acids. Germline V CDR1 and CDR2: SQVTM, ANQGSEA. Trimming removed 2 bases at V and 4 bases at J, with 2 bases between. Combining the CDR3 with reference TRBV29-1 and TRBJ1-2 gives the whole variable domain SAVISQKPSRDICQRGTSLTIQCQVDSQVTMMFWYRQQPGQSLTLIATANQGSEATYESGFVIDKFPISRPNLTFSTLTVSNMSPEDSSIYLCSVESYGYTFGSGTRLTVV.

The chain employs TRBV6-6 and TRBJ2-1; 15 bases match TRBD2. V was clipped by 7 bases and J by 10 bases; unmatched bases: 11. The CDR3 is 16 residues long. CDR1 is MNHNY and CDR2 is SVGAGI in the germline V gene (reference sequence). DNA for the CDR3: TGTGCCAGCACTCGCCCCGGGACTAGCGGGGGGAACGAGCAGTTCTTC. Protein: CASTRPGTSGGNEQFF.

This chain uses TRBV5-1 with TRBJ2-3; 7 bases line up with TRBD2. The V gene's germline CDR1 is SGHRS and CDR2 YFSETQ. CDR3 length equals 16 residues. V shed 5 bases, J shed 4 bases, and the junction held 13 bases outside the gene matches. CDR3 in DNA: TGCGCCAGCAGTCTCCCCGGCGGGAGCGGGGCAGATACGCAGTATTTT. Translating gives CASSLPGGSGADTQYF.

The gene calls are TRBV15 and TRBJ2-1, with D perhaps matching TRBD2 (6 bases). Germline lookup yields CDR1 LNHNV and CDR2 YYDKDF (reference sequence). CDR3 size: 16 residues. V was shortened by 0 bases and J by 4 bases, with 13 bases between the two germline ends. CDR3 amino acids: CATSREGDSQYNEQFF. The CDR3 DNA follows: TGTGCCACCAGCAGAGAGGGGGACTCTCAATACAATGAGCAGTTCTTC.

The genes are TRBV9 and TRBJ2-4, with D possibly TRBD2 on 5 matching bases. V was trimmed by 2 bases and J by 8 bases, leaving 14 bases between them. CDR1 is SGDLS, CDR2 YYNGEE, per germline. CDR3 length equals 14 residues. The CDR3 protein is CASSVDYLRDIQYF. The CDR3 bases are TGTGCCAGCAGCGTCGACTACCTCCGGGACATTCAGTACTTC.

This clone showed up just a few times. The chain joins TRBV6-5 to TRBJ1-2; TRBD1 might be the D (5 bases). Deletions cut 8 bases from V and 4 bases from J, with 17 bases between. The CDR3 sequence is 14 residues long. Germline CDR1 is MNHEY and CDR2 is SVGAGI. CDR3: CASSRTPEGYGYTF. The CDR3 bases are TGTGCCAGCTCCCGGACACCCGAGGGCTATGGCTACACCTTC.

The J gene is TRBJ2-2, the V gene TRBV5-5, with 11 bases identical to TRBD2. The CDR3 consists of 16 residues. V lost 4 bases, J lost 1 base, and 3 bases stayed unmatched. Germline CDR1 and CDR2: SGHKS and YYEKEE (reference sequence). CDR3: CASSPTSGRNTGELFF. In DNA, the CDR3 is TGTGCCAGCAGCCCTACTAGCGGGAGGAACACCGGGGAGCTGTTTTTT. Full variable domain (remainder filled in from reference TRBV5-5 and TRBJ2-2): DAGVTQSPTHLIKTRGQQVTLRCSPISGHKSVSWYQQVLGQGPQFIFQYYEKEERGRGNFPDRFSARQFPNYSSELNVNALLLGDSALYLCASSPTSGRNTGELFFGEGSRLTVL.

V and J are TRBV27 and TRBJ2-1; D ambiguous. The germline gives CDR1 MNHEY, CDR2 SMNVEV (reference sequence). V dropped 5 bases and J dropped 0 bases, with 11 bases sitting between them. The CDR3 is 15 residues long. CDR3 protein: CASSPTYSSYNEQFF. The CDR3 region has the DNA TGTGCCAGCAGTCCTACATATAGCTCCTACAATGAGCAGTTCTTC.

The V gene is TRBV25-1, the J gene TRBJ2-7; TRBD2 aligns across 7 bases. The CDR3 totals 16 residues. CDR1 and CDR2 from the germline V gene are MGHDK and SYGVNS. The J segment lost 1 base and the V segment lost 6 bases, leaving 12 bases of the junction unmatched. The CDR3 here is CASRQTFSGGSYEQYF. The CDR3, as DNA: TGTGCCAGCAGGCAAACATTTTCGGGGGGATCCTACGAGCAGTACTTC.

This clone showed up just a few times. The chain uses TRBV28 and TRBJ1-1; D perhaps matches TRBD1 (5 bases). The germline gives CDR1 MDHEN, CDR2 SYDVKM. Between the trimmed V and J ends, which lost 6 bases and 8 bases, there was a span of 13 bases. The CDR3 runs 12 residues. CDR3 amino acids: CASSPDTQEAFF. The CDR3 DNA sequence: TGTGCCAGCAGCCCGGACACGCAGGAAGCTTTCTTT. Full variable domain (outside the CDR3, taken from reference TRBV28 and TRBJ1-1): DVKVTQSSRYLVKRTGEKVFLECVQDMDHENMFWYRQDPGLGLRLIYFSYDVKMKEKGDIPEGYSVSREKKERFSLILESASTNQTSMYLCASSPDTQEAFFGQGTRLTVV.

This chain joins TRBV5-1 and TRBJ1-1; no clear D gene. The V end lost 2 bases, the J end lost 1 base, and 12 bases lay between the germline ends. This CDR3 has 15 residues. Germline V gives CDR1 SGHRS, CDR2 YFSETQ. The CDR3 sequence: CASSFSGRGNTEAFF. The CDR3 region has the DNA TGCGCCAGCAGCTTTTCCGGACGGGGGAACACTGAAGCTTTCTTT. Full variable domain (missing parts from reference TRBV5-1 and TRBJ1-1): KAGVTQTPRYLIKTRGQQVTLSCSPISGHRSVSWYQQTPGQGLQFLFEYFSETQRNKGNFPGRFSGRQFSNSRSEMNVSTLELGDSALYLCASSFSGRGNTEAFFGQGTRLTVV.

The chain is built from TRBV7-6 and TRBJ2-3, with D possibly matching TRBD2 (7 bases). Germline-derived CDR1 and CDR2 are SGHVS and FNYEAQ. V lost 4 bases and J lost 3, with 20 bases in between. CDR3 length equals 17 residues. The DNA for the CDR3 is TGTGCCAGCAGCTCTAGGGGGGGGACCCAGGGGACAGATACGCAGTATTTT. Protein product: CASSSRGGTQGTDTQYF.

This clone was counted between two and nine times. Here the CDR3 DNA reads TGTGCCAGCTCCCGGGGCGGAGCGGCGAGCTCCTACGAGCAGTACTTC. It codes for CASSRGGAASSYEQYF. The rearrangement uses TRBV27 and TRBJ2-7; D may be TRBD1 or TRBD2 (5 bases each). CDR1 is MNHEY and CDR2 is SMNVEV in the germline V gene (reference sequence). Trimming took off 8 bases at V and 0 bases at J, with 20 bases between the two ends. The CDR3 covers 16 residues.

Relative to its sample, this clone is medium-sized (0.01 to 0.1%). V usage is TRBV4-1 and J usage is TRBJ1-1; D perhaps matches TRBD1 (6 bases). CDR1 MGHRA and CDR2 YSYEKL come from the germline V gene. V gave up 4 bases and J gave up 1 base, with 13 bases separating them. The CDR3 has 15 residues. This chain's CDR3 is CASSRGPQGNTEAFF. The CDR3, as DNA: TGCGCCAGCAGCCGGGGACCACAGGGGAACACTGAAGCTTTCTTT.

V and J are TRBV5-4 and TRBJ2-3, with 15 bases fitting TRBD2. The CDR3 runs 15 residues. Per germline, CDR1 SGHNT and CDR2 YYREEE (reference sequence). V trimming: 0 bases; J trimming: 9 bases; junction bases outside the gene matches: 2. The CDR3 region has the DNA TGTGCCAGCAGCTTGGCGGGGACTAGCGGGGGGACGCAGTATTTT. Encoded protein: CASSLAGTSGGTQYF.

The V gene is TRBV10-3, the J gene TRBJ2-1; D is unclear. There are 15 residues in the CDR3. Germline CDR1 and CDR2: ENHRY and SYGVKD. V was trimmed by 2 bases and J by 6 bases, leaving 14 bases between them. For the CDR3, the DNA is TGTGCCATCAGTGAGATCCCTCGTGGCCTCAATGAGCAGTTCTTC. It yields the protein CAISEIPRGLNEQFF.

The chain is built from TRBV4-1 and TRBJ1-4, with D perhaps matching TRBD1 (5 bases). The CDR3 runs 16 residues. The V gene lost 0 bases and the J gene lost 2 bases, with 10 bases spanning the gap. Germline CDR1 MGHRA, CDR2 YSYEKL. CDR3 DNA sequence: TGCGCCAGCAGCCAAGATATCGCAGGGACTAATGAAAAACTGTTTTTT. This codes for CASSQDIAGTNEKLFF.

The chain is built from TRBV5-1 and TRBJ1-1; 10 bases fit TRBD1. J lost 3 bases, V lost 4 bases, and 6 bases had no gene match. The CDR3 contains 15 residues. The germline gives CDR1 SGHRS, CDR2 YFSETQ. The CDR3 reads CASSRRGTGDTEAFF. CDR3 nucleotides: TGCGCCAGCAGCCGCAGGGGGACAGGGGACACTGAAGCTTTCTTT.

The CDR3 spells CASAGFRGANVLTF. The CDR3 coding sequence is TGCGCCAGCGCAGGCTTTCGCGGGGCCAACGTCCTGACTTTC. The chain carries TRBV4-1 and TRBJ2-6; D is unclear. The CDR3 has 14 amino acids. Per the germline V gene, CDR1 is MGHRA and CDR2 is YSYEKL. V was trimmed by 8 bases and J by 4 bases, leaving 12 bases between them.

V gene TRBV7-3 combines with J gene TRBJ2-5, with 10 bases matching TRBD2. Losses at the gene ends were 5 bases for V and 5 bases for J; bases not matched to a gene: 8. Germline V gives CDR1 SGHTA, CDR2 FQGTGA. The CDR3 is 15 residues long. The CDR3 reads CASSPGLAGVETQYF. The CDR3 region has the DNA TGTGCCAGCAGCCCGGGGCTAGCGGGAGTGGAGACCCAGTACTTC.

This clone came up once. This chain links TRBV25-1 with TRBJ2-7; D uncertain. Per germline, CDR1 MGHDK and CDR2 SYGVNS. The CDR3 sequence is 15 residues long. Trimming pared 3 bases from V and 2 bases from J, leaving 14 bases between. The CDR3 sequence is CASSDGSITTYEQYF. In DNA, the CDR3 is TGTGCCAGCAGTGATGGGTCTATTACCACCTACGAGCAGTACTTC.

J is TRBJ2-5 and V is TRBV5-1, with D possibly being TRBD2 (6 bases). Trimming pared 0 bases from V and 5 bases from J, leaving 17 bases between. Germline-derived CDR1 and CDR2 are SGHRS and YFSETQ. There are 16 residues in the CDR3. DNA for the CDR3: TGCGCCAGCAGCTTGGAGCTGGCGGTAGGAGGGGAGACCCAGTACTTC. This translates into CASSLELAVGGETQYF.

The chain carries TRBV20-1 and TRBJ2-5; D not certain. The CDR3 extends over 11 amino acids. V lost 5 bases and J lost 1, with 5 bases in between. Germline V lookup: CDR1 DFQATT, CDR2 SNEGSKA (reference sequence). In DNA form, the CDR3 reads TGCAGTGCTCGGACCCAAGAGACCCAGTACTTC. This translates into CSARTQETQYF.

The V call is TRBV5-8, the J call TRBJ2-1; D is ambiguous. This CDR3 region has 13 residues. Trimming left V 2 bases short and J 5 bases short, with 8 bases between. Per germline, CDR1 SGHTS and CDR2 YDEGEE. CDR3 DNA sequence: TGTGCCAGCAGCTTAGTCGGAGACAATGAGCAGTTCTTC. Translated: CASSLVGDNEQFF.

CDR3 DNA: TGTGCCAGCAGCTTCACTAGACAAGAGACCCAGTACTTC. Protein sequence: CASSFTRQETQYF. The genes are TRBV7-2 and TRBJ2-5; possibly TRBD2 for D (5 bases). The ends were cut back, 3 bases at V and 2 bases at J, with 7 bases in the middle. The germline V gene has CDR1 SGHTA and CDR2 FQGNSA. The CDR3 runs to 13 residues. The variable domain in full, with the rest retrieved from reference TRBV7-2 and TRBJ2-5, is GAGVSQSPSNKVTEKGKDVELRCDPISGHTALYWYRQSLGQGLEFLIYFQGNSAPDKSGLPSDRFSAERTGGSVSTLTIQRTQQEDSAVYLCASSFTRQETQYFGPGTRLLVL.

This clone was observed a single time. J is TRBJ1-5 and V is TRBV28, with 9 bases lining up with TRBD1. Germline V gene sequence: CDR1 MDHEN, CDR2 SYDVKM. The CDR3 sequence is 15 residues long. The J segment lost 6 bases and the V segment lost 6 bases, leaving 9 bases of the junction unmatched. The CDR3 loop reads CASSPSGTGSQPQHF. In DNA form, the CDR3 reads TGTGCCAGCAGCCCCTCTGGGACAGGGAGTCAGCCCCAGCATTTT.

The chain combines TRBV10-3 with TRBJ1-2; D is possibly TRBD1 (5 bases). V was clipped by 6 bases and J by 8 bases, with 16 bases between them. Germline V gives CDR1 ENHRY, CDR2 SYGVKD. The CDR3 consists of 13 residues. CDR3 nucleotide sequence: TGTGCCATCAGCCCCCAAGGGGAAGGAGGCTACACCTTC. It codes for CAISPQGEGGYTF.